Presented here are 10 T cell receptor beta chains from one specimen sequenced in a study of siplizumab effects on memory and regulatory T cells. Method: immunoSEQ multiplex PCR; TCRdb's copy keeps in-frame clones and lacks some. The sample records about 57,000 clones, 75% to 90% being singletons. Sequencing input: memory CD4+ T cells sorted from blood. The receptor source for this set is a human donor in good health.

This clone appeared a few times. The chain's CDR3 is CASSFSRFGDYGYTF. In DNA form, the CDR3 reads TGTGCCAGCAGCTTTTCGAGGTTCGGAGACTATGGCTACACCTTC. This chain uses TRBV5-6 with TRBJ1-2; D not certain. CDR1 is SGHDT, CDR2 YYEEEE, per germline. This CDR3 is built from 15 residues. V was pared by 2 bases and J by 3 bases, with 14 bases between.

V gene TRBV6-5 combines with J gene TRBJ1-4; no clear D gene. The CDR3 loop spans 13 amino acids. V was trimmed by 8 bases and J by 4 bases, leaving 11 bases between them. CDR1 MNHEY and CDR2 SVGAGI come from the germline V gene. CDR3 in amino acids: CASQETINEKLFF. The CDR3 bases are TGTGCCAGCCAGGAGACGATTAATGAAAAACTGTTTTTT.

The gene calls are TRBV2 and TRBJ2-3; TRBD2 matches at 11 bases. This CDR3 is built from 15 residues. The germline CDR1 and CDR2 sequences are SNHLY and FYNNEI. V gave up 6 bases and J gave up 4 bases; unmatched junction bases: 6. The DNA for the CDR3 is TGTGCCAGCAGCGTGCTAGCGGGAGGTGCAGATACGCAGTATTTT. Translation gives CASSVLAGGADTQYF.

The V gene is TRBV11-2, the J gene TRBJ2-7, with a tentative D call TRBD2 (6 bases). In germline, CDR1 is SGHAT, CDR2 FQNNGV. The germline V and J ends were trimmed by 5 bases and 6 bases, with 20 bases remaining between them. The CDR3 has 15 residues. CDR3 nucleotides: TGTGCCAGCAGCAAAATGGGGACTGTCGATGGCGAGCAGTACTTC. Its protein product is CASSKMGTVDGEQYF.

The chain carries TRBV27 and TRBJ2-7, with D tentatively TRBD1 (5 bases). The CDR3 sequence is 15 residues long. CDR1 MNHEY and CDR2 SMNVEV come from the germline V gene (reference sequence). Deletions cut 2 bases from V and 3 bases from J, with 14 bases between. The chain's CDR3 is CASSLRGGLGYEQYF. In DNA form, the CDR3 reads TGTGCCAGCAGTTTAAGGGGCGGTTTGGGCTACGAGCAGTACTTC.

CDR3 nucleotides: TGTGCCAGCAGCACGGCCGCAGATACGCAGTATTTT. As protein: CASSTAADTQYF. The chain is built from TRBV11-2 and TRBJ2-3; D remains ambiguous. This CDR3 region has 12 residues. CDR1 and CDR2 from the germline V gene are SGHAT and FQNNGV. Trimming removed 5 bases from V and 4 bases from J, with 7 bases in between.

The CDR3: CASSPGVGTGELFF. CDR3 nucleotides: TGTGCCAGCTCACCAGGGGTCGGCACCGGGGAGCTGTTTTTT. The rearrangement links TRBV18 to TRBJ2-2; no firm D call. CDR3 length equals 14 residues. The V end lost 2 bases, the J end lost 4 bases, and 8 bases lay between the germline ends. Germline V gene lookup returns CDR1 KGHSH and CDR2 LQKENI.

This chain joins TRBV5-4 and TRBJ2-5; possible D gene TRBD2, 5 bases. The germline V gene has CDR1 SGHNT and CDR2 YYREEE (reference sequence). V was shortened by 4 bases and J by 1 base, with 20 bases between the two germline ends. CDR3 size: 17 residues. CDR3 bases: TGTGCCAGCAGCCCCGCTAGGGCGGGTATAGGCCAAGAGACCCAGTACTTC. Amino acids: CASSPARAGIGQETQYF.

For the CDR3, the DNA is TGTGCCAGCAGCGCCAGGGGGGACATTTTTATGAACACTGAAGCTTTCTTT. This codes for CASSARGDIFMNTEAFF. The chain carries TRBV9 and TRBJ1-1, with TRBD1 matching 7 bases. This CDR3 has 17 residues. Germline CDR1 is SGDLS and CDR2 is YYNGEE. With 3 bases clipped from V and 0 bases from J, the junction kept 11 bases outside the gene matches.

The rearrangement uses TRBV7-6 and TRBJ1-1; D possibly corresponds to TRBD1 (5 bases). The CDR3 loop spans 13 amino acids. Germline assignment: CDR1 SGHVS and CDR2 FNYEAQ. Trimming removed 8 bases at V and 1 base at J, with 11 bases between. The CDR3 loop is CASAAQGNTEAFF. As DNA, the CDR3 is TGTGCCAGCGCCGCCCAGGGGAACACTGAAGCTTTCTTT. The complete variable domain, with remaining parts taken from reference TRBV7-6 and TRBJ1-1, reads GAGVSQSPRYKVTKRGQDVALRCDPISGHVSLYWYRQALGQGPEFLTYFNYEAQQDKSGLPNDRFSAERPEGSISTLTIQRTEQRDSAMYRCASAAQGNTEAFFGQGTRLTVV.